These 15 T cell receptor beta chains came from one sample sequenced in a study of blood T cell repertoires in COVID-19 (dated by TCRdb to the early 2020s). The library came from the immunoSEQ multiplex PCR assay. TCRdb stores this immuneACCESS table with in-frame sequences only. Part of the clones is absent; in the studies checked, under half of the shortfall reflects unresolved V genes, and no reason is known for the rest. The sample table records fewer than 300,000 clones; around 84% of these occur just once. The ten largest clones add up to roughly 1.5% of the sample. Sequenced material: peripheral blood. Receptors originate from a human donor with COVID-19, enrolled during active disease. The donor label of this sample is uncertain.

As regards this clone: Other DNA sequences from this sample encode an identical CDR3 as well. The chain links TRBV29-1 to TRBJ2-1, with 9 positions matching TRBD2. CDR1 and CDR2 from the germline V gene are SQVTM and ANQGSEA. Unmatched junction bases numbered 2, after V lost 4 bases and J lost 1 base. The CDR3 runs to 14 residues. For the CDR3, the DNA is TGCAGCGTTGTTAGCGGGAGTTCCTACAATGAGCAGTTCTTC. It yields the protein CSVVSGSSYNEQFF.

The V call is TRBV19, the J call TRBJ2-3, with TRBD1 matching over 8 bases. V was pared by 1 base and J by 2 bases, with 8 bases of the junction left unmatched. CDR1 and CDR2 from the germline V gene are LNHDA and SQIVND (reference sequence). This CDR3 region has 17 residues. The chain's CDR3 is CASSIGTGQGVTDTQYF. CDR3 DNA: TGTGCCAGTAGTATAGGGACCGGACAGGGAGTCACAGATACGCAGTATTTT. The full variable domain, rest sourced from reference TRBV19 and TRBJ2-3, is DGGITQSPKYLFRKEGQNVTLSCEQNLNHDAMYWYRQDPGQGLRLIYYSQIVNDFQKGDIAEGYSVSREKKESFPLTVTSAQKNPTAFYLCASSIGTGQGVTDTQYFGPGTRLTVL.

The CDR3, as DNA: TGTGCCAGCTCAGGCTCGACAGAATACGAGCAGTACTTC. Translation gives CASSGSTEYEQYF. This chain connects TRBV18 to TRBJ2-7, with D possibly matching TRBD1 (5 bases). The V end was cut by 5 bases, the J end by 4 bases, with 12 bases between. In germline, CDR1 is KGHSH, CDR2 LQKENI. The CDR3 length is 13 residues.

This chain's CDR3 is CASSYQGQGNEKLFF. DNA for the CDR3: TGTGCCAGCAGTTACCAAGGACAGGGGAATGAAAAACTGTTTTTT. This chain connects TRBV6-2 or TRBV6-3 to TRBJ1-4, with TRBD1 identical over 9 bases. The CDR3 runs 15 residues. With V trimmed by 2 bases and J by 5 bases, 3 bases remained unmatched. The germline V gene has CDR1 MNHEY and CDR2 SVGEGT.

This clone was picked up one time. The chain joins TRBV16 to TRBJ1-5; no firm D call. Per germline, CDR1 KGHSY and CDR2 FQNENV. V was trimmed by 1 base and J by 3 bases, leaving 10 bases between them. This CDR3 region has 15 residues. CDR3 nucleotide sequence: TGTGCCAGCAGCCAATATGGAGTGGACAATCAGCCCCAGCATTTT. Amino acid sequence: CASSQYGVDNQPQHF.

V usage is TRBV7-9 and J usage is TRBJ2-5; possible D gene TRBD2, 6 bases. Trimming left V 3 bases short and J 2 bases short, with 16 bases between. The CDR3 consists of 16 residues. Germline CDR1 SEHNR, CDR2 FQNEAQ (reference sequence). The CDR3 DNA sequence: TGTGCCAGCAGCTTCGGGACTCCGGTGGGACAAGAGACCCAGTACTTC. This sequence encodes CASSFGTPVGQETQYF.

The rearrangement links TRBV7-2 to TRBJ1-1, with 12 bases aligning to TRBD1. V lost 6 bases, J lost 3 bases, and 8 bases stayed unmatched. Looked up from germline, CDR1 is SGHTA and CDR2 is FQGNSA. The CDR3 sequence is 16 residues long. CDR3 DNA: TGTGCCAGCAGTTTCGGGACAGGGGGCGCGGACACTGAAGCTTTCTTT. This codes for CASSFGTGGADTEAFF.

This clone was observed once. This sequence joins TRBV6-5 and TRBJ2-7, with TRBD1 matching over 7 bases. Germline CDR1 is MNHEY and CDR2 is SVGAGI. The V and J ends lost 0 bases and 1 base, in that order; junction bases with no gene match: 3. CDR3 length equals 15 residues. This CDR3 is CASSYSAGGSYEQYF. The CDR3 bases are TGTGCCAGCAGTTACTCGGCAGGGGGATCCTACGAGCAGTACTTC.

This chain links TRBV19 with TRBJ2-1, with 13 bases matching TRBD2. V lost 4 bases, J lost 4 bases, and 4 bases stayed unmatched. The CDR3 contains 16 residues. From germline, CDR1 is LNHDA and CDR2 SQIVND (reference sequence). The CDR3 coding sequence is TGTGCCAGTAGTACCTTGACTAGCGGGAGGTACAATGAGCAGTTCTTC. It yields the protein CASSTLTSGRYNEQFF.

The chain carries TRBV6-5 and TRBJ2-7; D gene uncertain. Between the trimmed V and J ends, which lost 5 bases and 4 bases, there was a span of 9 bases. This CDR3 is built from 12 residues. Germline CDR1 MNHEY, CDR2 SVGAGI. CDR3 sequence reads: CASSRDLYEQYF. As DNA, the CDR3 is TGTGCCAGCAGTCGCGATCTGTACGAGCAGTACTTC.

The CDR3 region is CASSDPGTKSQQFF. The CDR3 DNA reads TGTGCCAGCAGCGACCCCGGGACTAAGAGTCAGCAGTTCTTC. The chain joins TRBV11-3 to TRBJ2-1; 7 bases fit TRBD2. CDR3 size: 14 residues. V shed 5 bases and J 11 bases; nucleotides not matched to a gene: 12. Germline assignment: CDR1 SGHNT and CDR2 YENEEA. Full variable domain (missing parts from reference TRBV11-3 and TRBJ2-1): EAGVVQSPRYKIIEKKQPVAFWCNPISGHNTLYWYLQNLGQGPELLIRYENEEAVDDSQLPKDRFSAERLKGVDSTLKIQPAELGDSAVYLCASSDPGTKSQQFFGPGTRLTVL.

This chain's CDR3 is CASSMGLFPNQPQHF. CDR3 DNA: TGTGCCAGTAGTATGGGACTCTTTCCCAATCAGCCCCAGCATTTT. This rearrangement joins TRBV19 to TRBJ1-5; tentatively, D is TRBD1 (5 bases). With 3 bases removed from V and 3 bases from J, the gap between germline ends came to 12 bases. The CDR3 is 15 amino acids. Germline CDR1 LNHDA, CDR2 SQIVND (reference sequence).

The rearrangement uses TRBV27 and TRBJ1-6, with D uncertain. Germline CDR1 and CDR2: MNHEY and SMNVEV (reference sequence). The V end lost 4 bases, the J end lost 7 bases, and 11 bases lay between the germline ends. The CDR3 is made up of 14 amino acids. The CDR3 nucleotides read TGTGCCAGCAGTTCTAGCCGGGGAAATTCACCCCTCCACTTT. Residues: CASSSSRGNSPLHF.

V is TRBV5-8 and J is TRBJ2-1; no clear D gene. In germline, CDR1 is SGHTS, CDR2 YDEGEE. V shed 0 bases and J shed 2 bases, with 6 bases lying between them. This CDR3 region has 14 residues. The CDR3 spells CASSLELTYNEQFF. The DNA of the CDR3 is TGTGCCAGCAGCTTGGAACTCACCTACAATGAGCAGTTCTTC.

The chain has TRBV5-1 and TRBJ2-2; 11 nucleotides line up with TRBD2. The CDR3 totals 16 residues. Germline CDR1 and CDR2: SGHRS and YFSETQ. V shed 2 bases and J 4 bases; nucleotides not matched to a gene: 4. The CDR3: CASSFSGTSGTGELFF. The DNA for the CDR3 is TGCGCCAGCAGCTTCTCCGGGACTAGCGGCACCGGGGAGCTGTTTTTT.